This is a list of T cell receptor beta chains from one sample in a study of shared clonotypes between healthy human individuals. Libraries were prepared by immunoSEQ multiplex PCR; TCRdb keeps only in-frame clonotypes and omits some of them. The table lists 2,500,000 or so clones, 92% of them singletons, with around 0.35% in the top ten. Material for sequencing was naive CD4+ T cells from PBMCs. Receptor source: a man between 18 and 35 years old in good health. Some clones in this sample may be carry-over from other donors' samples. The CDR3 runs from the conserved cysteine through the conserved F or W. Each record gives: D gene, V gene, J gene, clone size, CDR3 DNA, CDR3 protein. A D gene is named only where the DNA matches it firmly. Part of the rows lack a size; the others show once, few, many or a class for expanded clones.

d_call: TRBD2
v_call: TRBV5-1
j_call: TRBJ2-3
clone_size: NA
cdr3_nt: TGCGCCAGCAGCTTAGCGGGAGGGCACGTTAGCACAGATACGCAGTATTTT
cdr3_aa: CASSLAGGHVSTDTQYF

d_call: NA
v_call: TRBV10-3
j_call: TRBJ1-1
clone_size: few
cdr3_nt: TGTGCCATCAGGGCGGAGAACACTGAAGCTTTCTTT
cdr3_aa: CAIRAENTEAFF

d_call: TRBD1
v_call: TRBV7-9
j_call: TRBJ2-1
clone_size: NA
cdr3_nt: TGTGCCAGCAGCTCCCCCAGGACAGGGGGAGAGAATGAGCAGTTCTTC
cdr3_aa: CASSSPRTGGENEQFF

d_call: NA
v_call: TRBV19
j_call: TRBJ2-3
clone_size: once
cdr3_nt: TGTGCCAGTAGTTCCCGAGGGGCCTCAGATACGCAGTATTTT
cdr3_aa: CASSSRGASDTQYF

d_call: NA
v_call: TRBV5-6
j_call: TRBJ2-1
clone_size: NA
cdr3_nt: TGTGCCAGCAGCATAACGACCGGGACTCAATACAATGAGCAGTTCTTC
cdr3_aa: CASSITTGTQYNEQFF

d_call: TRBD1
v_call: TRBV5-4
j_call: TRBJ2-5
clone_size: NA
cdr3_nt: TGTGCCAGCAGCTCGAGACAGGGGGCTGGAGAGACCCAGTACTTC
cdr3_aa: CASSSRQGAGETQYF

d_call: NA
v_call: TRBV19
j_call: TRBJ1-5
clone_size: NA
cdr3_nt: TGTGCCAGTAGTGCCTTGGTTGACAATCAGCCCCAGCATTTT
cdr3_aa: CASSALVDNQPQHF

d_call: NA
v_call: TRBV7-2
j_call: TRBJ2-3
clone_size: NA
cdr3_nt: TGTGCCAGCAGTTTACAGGGAGATACGCAGTATTTT
cdr3_aa: CASSLQGDTQYF

d_call: NA
v_call: TRBV14
j_call: TRBJ1-1
clone_size: NA
cdr3_nt: TGTGCCAGCAGCCAATGGAGGGGGGCTGAAGCTTTCTTT
cdr3_aa: CASSQWRGAEAFF

d_call: TRBD1
v_call: TRBV10-2
j_call: TRBJ1-1
clone_size: NA
cdr3_nt: TGCGCCAGCAAGAGACAGGGGCCCACTGAAGCTTTCTTT
cdr3_aa: CASKRQGPTEAFF

d_call: NA
v_call: TRBV6-1
j_call: TRBJ1-3
clone_size: NA
cdr3_nt: TGTGCCAGCAGAAACAGGAGCTCTGGAAACACCATATATTTT
cdr3_aa: CASRNRSSGNTIYF

d_call: NA
v_call: TRBV27
j_call: TRBJ2-2
clone_size: NA
cdr3_nt: TGTGCCAGCAGCCCTTGGAGAGGCGGGGAGCTGTTTTTT
cdr3_aa: CASSPWRGGELFF

d_call: NA
v_call: TRBV29-1
j_call: TRBJ2-2
clone_size: NA
cdr3_nt: TGCAGCGCAGTTCGGACGGTGAACACCGGGGAGCTGTTTTTT
cdr3_aa: CSAVRTVNTGELFF

d_call: NA
v_call: TRBV25-1
j_call: TRBJ2-7
clone_size: NA
cdr3_nt: TGTGCCAGCAGTGAATATGGCGATGTGACCTACGAGCAGTACTTC
cdr3_aa: CASSEYGDVTYEQYF

d_call: TRBD2
v_call: TRBV2
j_call: TRBJ2-7
clone_size: NA
cdr3_nt: TGTGCCAGCAGCCGAAGCGGGAGTGCCAACGAGCAGTACTTC
cdr3_aa: CASSRSGSANEQYF

d_call: NA
v_call: TRBV19
j_call: TRBJ1-1
clone_size: NA
cdr3_nt: TGTGCCAGTAGTATTGCAGGGTGGGATACTGAAGCTTTCTTT
cdr3_aa: CASSIAGWDTEAFF

d_call: TRBD2
v_call: TRBV5-1
j_call: TRBJ2-1
clone_size: NA
cdr3_nt: TGCGCCAGCAGACCCGGGGAGGGGTCCTACAATGAGCAGTTCTTC
cdr3_aa: CASRPGEGSYNEQFF

d_call: TRBD2
v_call: TRBV28
j_call: TRBJ2-2
clone_size: NA
cdr3_nt: TGTGCCAGCAGAGGGACTAGCGGAGCCACCGGGGAGCTGTTTTTT
cdr3_aa: CASRGTSGATGELFF

d_call: NA
v_call: TRBV28
j_call: TRBJ2-1
clone_size: NA
cdr3_nt: TGTGCCAGCAGCCTTACGGCTCCCCGGGCCCATGAGCAGTTCTTC
cdr3_aa: CASSLTAPRAHEQFF

d_call: TRBD1
v_call: TRBV29-1
j_call: TRBJ2-3
clone_size: NA
cdr3_nt: TGCAGCGTAAAGCTAGGACAGGGGTCAGATACGCAGTATTTT
cdr3_aa: CSVKLGQGSDTQYF

d_call: TRBD1
v_call: TRBV7-8
j_call: TRBJ2-7
clone_size: NA
cdr3_nt: TGTGCCAGCAGCCCTGACAGGGGGTTCTACGAGCAGTACTTC
cdr3_aa: CASSPDRGFYEQYF

d_call: NA
v_call: TRBV15
j_call: TRBJ2-2
clone_size: NA
cdr3_nt: TGTGCCACCAGCAGAGACCAGGGAAGGACCGGGGAGCTGTTTTTT
cdr3_aa: CATSRDQGRTGELFF

d_call: NA
v_call: TRBV29-1
j_call: TRBJ1-1
clone_size: NA
cdr3_nt: TGCAGCGTTGAAGAACGGCAGCAGAACACTGAAGCTTTCTTT
cdr3_aa: CSVEERQQNTEAFF

d_call: NA
v_call: TRBV1
j_call: TRBJ2-2
clone_size: NA
cdr3_nt: TGCACCAGCAGCCAGAAGGAAGTCCTCCCCGCCGGGGAGCTGTTTTTT
cdr3_aa: CTSSQKEVLPAGELFF

d_call: NA
v_call: TRBV30
j_call: TRBJ2-7
clone_size: NA
cdr3_nt: TGTGCCTGGAGTGTAATGTACACCTACGAGCAGTACTTC
cdr3_aa: CAWSVMYTYEQYF

d_call: NA
v_call: TRBV6-5
j_call: TRBJ1-1
clone_size: NA
cdr3_nt: TGTGCCAGCAGTTACAAGGGGACTAACACTGAAGCTTTCTTT
cdr3_aa: CASSYKGTNTEAFF

d_call: NA
v_call: TRBV30
j_call: TRBJ1-1
clone_size: NA
cdr3_nt: TGTGCCTGGAGTCAGGGTAATGAAGCTTTCTTT
cdr3_aa: CAWSQGNEAFF

d_call: NA
v_call: TRBV20-1
j_call: TRBJ1-1
clone_size: NA
cdr3_nt: TGCAGTGCTACCAAAAGAGAGGCTTTCTTT
cdr3_aa: CSATKREAFF

d_call: NA
v_call: TRBV7-3
j_call: TRBJ2-7
clone_size: NA
cdr3_nt: TGTGCCAGCAGCTTAGATTCGGGGGCTGGGGAGCAGTACTTC
cdr3_aa: CASSLDSGAGEQYF

d_call: TRBD2
v_call: TRBV4-2
j_call: TRBJ2-1
clone_size: NA
cdr3_nt: TGTGCCAGCAGCCCCGGGACTAGCGGGAGATATCCCTACAATGAGCAGTTCTTC
cdr3_aa: CASSPGTSGRYPYNEQFF

d_call: NA
v_call: TRBV5-1
j_call: TRBJ2-7
clone_size: NA
cdr3_nt: TGCGCCAGCAGCTTGGAGAGCACGGCCTCCTACGAGCAGTACTTC
cdr3_aa: CASSLESTASYEQYF

d_call: TRBD2
v_call: TRBV2
j_call: TRBJ2-3
clone_size: NA
cdr3_nt: TGTGCCAGCAGTGAAGCGCTTCGGGGGGGCGGAGATACGCAGTATTTT
cdr3_aa: CASSEALRGGGDTQYF

d_call: NA
v_call: TRBV6-7
j_call: TRBJ2-5
clone_size: NA
cdr3_nt: TGTGCCAGCAGTTACTCCCCTGAGGAGTTCCAGTACTTC
cdr3_aa: CASSYSPEEFQYF

d_call: NA
v_call: TRBV28
j_call: TRBJ1-2
clone_size: NA
cdr3_nt: TGTGCCAGCAGGTCCACAGGGACCGCTAACTATGGCTACACCTTC
cdr3_aa: CASRSTGTANYGYTF

d_call: TRBD2
v_call: TRBV9
j_call: TRBJ2-4
clone_size: NA
cdr3_nt: TGTGCCAGCAGCCCCCGGCTAGCGGGAGGGTCCAAAAACATTCAGTACTTC
cdr3_aa: CASSPRLAGGSKNIQYF

d_call: TRBD1
v_call: TRBV11-2
j_call: TRBJ1-1
clone_size: NA
cdr3_nt: TGTGCCAGCAGCTTAATACTAGGACAGGGCCGCACTGAAGCTTTCTTT
cdr3_aa: CASSLILGQGRTEAFF

d_call: TRBD1
v_call: TRBV5-1
j_call: TRBJ2-1
clone_size: NA
cdr3_nt: TGCGCCAGCAGCTTGGTGGGACAGATACCCAAAGGGCAGTTCTTC
cdr3_aa: CASSLVGQIPKGQFF

d_call: NA
v_call: TRBV6-5
j_call: TRBJ2-5
clone_size: NA
cdr3_nt: TGTGCCAGCATCCAGGGAGAGACCCAGTACTTC
cdr3_aa: CASIQGETQYF

d_call: NA
v_call: TRBV19
j_call: TRBJ1-4
clone_size: NA
cdr3_nt: TGTGCCAGTAGTGCACAGAAGGAAAAACTGTTTTTT
cdr3_aa: CASSAQKEKLFF

d_call: NA
v_call: TRBV7-2
j_call: TRBJ1-2
clone_size: NA
cdr3_nt: TGTGCCAGCAGCCCCTCCAGGGACAACTATGGCTACACCTTC
cdr3_aa: CASSPSRDNYGYTF

d_call: NA
v_call: TRBV6-1
j_call: TRBJ2-2
clone_size: few
cdr3_nt: TGTGCCAGCAGTGAAGAGCGGTCCGGGGAGCTGTTTTTT
cdr3_aa: CASSEERSGELFF

d_call: TRBD2
v_call: TRBV6-5
j_call: TRBJ2-1
clone_size: NA
cdr3_nt: TGTGCCAGCAGCCCCCCGCTAGCGGGAGGTGAGCAGTTCTTC
cdr3_aa: CASSPPLAGGEQFF

d_call: NA
v_call: TRBV9
j_call: TRBJ2-2
clone_size: NA
cdr3_nt: TGTGCCAGCAGCTGGGATACGGGTAACACCGGGGAGCTGTTTTTT
cdr3_aa: CASSWDTGNTGELFF

d_call: NA
v_call: TRBV7-2
j_call: TRBJ1-4
clone_size: NA
cdr3_nt: TGTGCCAGCAGCCCGTTAACTAATGAAAAACTGTTTTTT
cdr3_aa: CASSPLTNEKLFF

d_call: NA
v_call: TRBV10-3
j_call: TRBJ2-7
clone_size: few
cdr3_nt: TGTGCCATCAGTGCCGGTAGGGGATACGAGCAGTACTTC
cdr3_aa: CAISAGRGYEQYF

d_call: NA
v_call: TRBV20-1
j_call: TRBJ2-7
clone_size: NA
cdr3_nt: TGCAGTGCCCAGACAGGCTACGAGCAGTACTTC
cdr3_aa: CSAQTGYEQYF

d_call: NA
v_call: TRBV12-5
j_call: TRBJ2-3
clone_size: NA
cdr3_nt: TGTGCTAGTGGTTCAACTTCAGATACGCAGTATTTT
cdr3_aa: CASGSTSDTQYF

d_call: NA
v_call: TRBV11-2
j_call: TRBJ1-4
clone_size: NA
cdr3_nt: TGTGCCAGCAGCAAAAAGACAGGCCTGAATGAAAAACTGTTTTTT
cdr3_aa: CASSKKTGLNEKLFF

d_call: NA
v_call: TRBV27
j_call: TRBJ2-1
clone_size: NA
cdr3_nt: TGTGCCAGCCGAAACCGGGGCGGGCTGGCCTACAATGAGCAGTTCTTC
cdr3_aa: CASRNRGGLAYNEQFF

d_call: TRBD1
v_call: TRBV4-2
j_call: TRBJ1-1
clone_size: NA
cdr3_nt: TGTGCCAGCACCTGGACAGGGGGAGATGGGGCTTTCTTT
cdr3_aa: CASTWTGGDGAFF

d_call: TRBD2
v_call: TRBV7-9
j_call: TRBJ2-1
clone_size: NA
cdr3_nt: TGTGCCAGCAGCTTTCGTCTGAGCGGGGGTTACAATGAGCAGTTCTTC
cdr3_aa: CASSFRLSGGYNEQFF

d_call: NA
v_call: TRBV5-4
j_call: TRBJ2-5
clone_size: NA
cdr3_nt: TGTGCCAGCAGCCCGCCCAGCGCCGAGACCCAGTACTTC
cdr3_aa: CASSPPSAETQYF

d_call: NA
v_call: TRBV6-5
j_call: TRBJ1-2
clone_size: NA
cdr3_nt: TGTGCCAGCAGCAGAACAGCTAACTATGGCTACACCTTC
cdr3_aa: CASSRTANYGYTF

d_call: TRBD2
v_call: TRBV7-3
j_call: TRBJ2-7
clone_size: NA
cdr3_nt: TGTGCCAGCAGCTTAACGGCGGGAGTCGCCCACGAGCAGTACTTC
cdr3_aa: CASSLTAGVAHEQYF

d_call: NA
v_call: TRBV5-5
j_call: TRBJ1-2
clone_size: NA
cdr3_nt: TGTGCCAGCAGCTTTGTTGACATAGGCTATGGCTACACCTTC
cdr3_aa: CASSFVDIGYGYTF

d_call: NA
v_call: TRBV7-9
j_call: TRBJ2-7
clone_size: NA
cdr3_nt: TGTGCCAGCAGCCCCTCAGGGGGGGTGGAGCAGTACTTC
cdr3_aa: CASSPSGGVEQYF

d_call: TRBD1
v_call: TRBV15
j_call: TRBJ2-7
clone_size: once
cdr3_nt: TGTGCCACCAGCCCCCATGAGGGGGCCACCTACGAGCAGTACTTC
cdr3_aa: CATSPHEGATYEQYF